This TCR beta chain comes out of a study of regulatory T cells in long-lasting Graves disease (dated by TCRdb to the early 2020s). Describing the broader study: Persistent Graves' disease was defined as antithyroid drug treatment for over 5 years with persistently positive TSH receptor autoantibodies. This study used TCR sequencing and RNA sequencing of peripheral blood to compare persistent Graves' disease patients against newly diagnosed Graves' disease patients. The study was conducted in China and was registered as a clinical trial. A total of approximately 35 samples underwent TCR sequencing: around 13 from persistent and roughly 20 from newly diagnosed Graves' disease patients. Persistent Graves' disease patients in the clinical cohort had taken antithyroid drugs for around 11 years on average. Points the paper makes about the study in general: Persistent Graves' disease patients showed lower TCR Shannon entropy and fewer highly expanded clones than newly diagnosed patients, suggesting clonal expansion. Only peripheral blood was studied, because thyroid tissue, the primary lesion, was inaccessible. The small sample size was acknowledged by the authors as a limitation that may reduce accuracy. TRBV28, TRBJ1-2 and TRBJ2-5 were preferentially used in persistent disease, while TRBV20-1 and TRBJ2-1 were favored in newly diagnosed disease. A larger number of public clonotypes was shared among persistent patients (approximately 2,600) than among newly diagnosed patients (roughly 930). Sequencing and analysis were restricted to the TCR beta chain.

Spanning cysteine to phenylalanine, the CDR3 consists of 13 amino acids. Solely the CDR3 DNA is kept, with 39 bases framed from the first base. V sheds 6 bases and J sheds 1 base, leaving 9 bases between their ends. CDR1 and CDR2 are read off the germline V gene as SQVTM and ANQGSEA. Explained via the paper, the time point label denotes: persistent/refractory GD, antithyroid drugs over 5 years with positive TRAb. For both TCR sequencing and RNA sequencing, RNA was extracted from PBMCs using TRIzol. Graves' disease was diagnosed according to American Thyroid Association guidelines. Patients were recruited from an endocrinology department in Xi'an, China. Each patient gave around 9 milliliters of peripheral blood, collected in an EDTA anticoagulant tube. Ficoll Paque Plus density gradient separation was used to isolate PBMCs, and no additional T cell sorting was done. An Agilent 2100 Bioanalyzer and agarose gel were used to assess RNA quality, and a NanoDrop 2000 was used to measure RNA concentration.

To note about this clonotype: This receptor's antigen is unknown. Base qualities are not at hand, and no much larger clone is one base apart.

Libraries were built with multiplex PCR. Sequencer: Illumina HiSeq 4000. iRepertoire HTBI primers and Arm-PCR amplification of CDR3 regions were used to construct TCR beta libraries. PCR products were gel purified before sequencing. In the original analysis: A total of 62 TRBV and 14 TRBJ segments were identified across samples and were used for gene usage analysis of CDR3 amino acid clonotypes. COPE and FqMerger were used to merge filtered high-quality paired reads into contigs. BLAST was used to align contigs to the IMGT TRBV, TRBD and TRBJ reference genes, and CDR3 was defined following IMGT. Any clonotype with a frequency above 0.1% was classified as a highly expanded clone. Repertoire diversity was measured by Shannon entropy, and V-J evenness by the Gini coefficient. Clonotypes shared by more than one individual were considered public. TCRdb passed the public sequencing reads through fastp at Q25 and MiXCR, retaining productive beta sequences. Identical CDR3 proteins give one entry, which carries the most common genes and DNA. TCRdb, not the original authors, processed these V and J calls. The sample table lists 450,000 or so distinct CDR3 sequences, about 20% of them with a count of one. Of the sample, approximately 14% falls within the top ten clones.

The chain links TRBV29-1 with TRBJ2-2, with a weak D call of TRBD2 (5 bases match). The clonotype originates from a female donor with Graves disease. The sequencing used peripheral blood mononuclear cells (PBMCs), collected when the disease was refractory, from a patient treated with antithyroid drugs. The DNA reads TGCAGCGTCAGGACTCTGAACACCGGGGAGCTGTTTTTT. Its coded protein is CSVRTLNTGELFF.